Listed below are T cell receptor beta chains from one sample, sequenced in a study of T cell responses to AZD1222 COVID-19 vaccine. Clones were read by immunoSEQ multiplex PCR, and TCRdb kept only the in-frame ones, dropping some. The sample records over 95,000 clones, roughly 80% being singletons. The sequences come from peripheral blood, collected 28 days after the second AZD1222 dose. The source of these receptors is an adult who received the AZD1222 COVID-19 vaccine. CDR3s include the opening cysteine and the closing phenylalanine or tryptophan. Each record gives: V gene, J gene, clone size, D gene, CDR3 DNA, CDR3 protein. A D gene is named only where the DNA matches it firmly. Expanded clones get a size class; other rows say once, few or many, or leave the size out.

v_call: TRBV9; j_call: TRBJ2-7; clone_size: few; d_call: -; cdr3_nt: TGTGCCAGCAGCCCAACTCTGGGACGGGACACCTCCTACGAGCAGTACTTC; cdr3_aa: CASSPTLGRDTSYEQYF
v_call: TRBV18; j_call: TRBJ2-3; clone_size: -; d_call: -; cdr3_nt: TGTGCCAGCTCACCACCGGGCACAGATACGCAGTATTTT; cdr3_aa: CASSPPGTDTQYF
v_call: TRBV9; j_call: TRBJ2-2; clone_size: -; d_call: TRBD1; cdr3_nt: TGTGCCAGCAGCGTGGGGGGACAGGGAGTCCGGGAGCTGTTTTTT; cdr3_aa: CASSVGGQGVRELFF
v_call: TRBV30; j_call: TRBJ2-7; clone_size: -; d_call: -; cdr3_nt: TGTGCCTGGAAACAGGGAGGGGAGCAGTACTTC; cdr3_aa: CAWKQGGEQYF
v_call: TRBV10-3; j_call: TRBJ1-1; clone_size: -; d_call: TRBD1; cdr3_nt: TGTGCCATCAGTGTGAGACAGGGGATGAACACTGAAGCTTTCTTT; cdr3_aa: CAISVRQGMNTEAFF
v_call: TRBV6-2/TRBV6-3; j_call: TRBJ2-3; clone_size: -; d_call: -; cdr3_nt: TGTGCCAGCAGTTACTCGACGTTGAGGACCAGCTACTCGCAGTATTTT; cdr3_aa: CASSYSTLRTSYSQYF
v_call: TRBV7-3; j_call: TRBJ1-1; clone_size: -; d_call: -; cdr3_nt: TGTGCCAGCAGCTTCCTGATGTGGACTGAAGCTTTCTTT; cdr3_aa: CASSFLMWTEAFF
v_call: TRBV7-3; j_call: TRBJ1-5; clone_size: -; d_call: -; cdr3_nt: TGTGCCGTAGGTGGGATGAATAGCAATCAGCCCCAGCATTTT; cdr3_aa: CAVGGMNSNQPQHF
v_call: TRBV7-8; j_call: TRBJ2-7; clone_size: -; d_call: TRBD1; cdr3_nt: TGTGCCACCCGCGGACAGGGAAGATTCAACGAGCAGTACTTC; cdr3_aa: CATRGQGRFNEQYF
v_call: TRBV19; j_call: TRBJ1-4; clone_size: -; d_call: TRBD1; cdr3_nt: TGTGCCAGTAGTATTTGGGACAGGGCCGAAAAACTGTTTTTT; cdr3_aa: CASSIWDRAEKLFF
v_call: TRBV30; j_call: TRBJ1-1; clone_size: -; d_call: -; cdr3_nt: TGTGCCTGGACGTGGAGCCAGGAGACTGAAGCTTTCTTT; cdr3_aa: CAWTWSQETEAFF
v_call: TRBV19; j_call: TRBJ1-2; clone_size: -; d_call: TRBD1; cdr3_nt: TGTGCCAGTAGTCTCGGGAGACAGGGGGACTATGGCTACACCTTC; cdr3_aa: CASSLGRQGDYGYTF